This T cell receptor (beta chain) derives from a study of T cells in Graves' hyperthyroidism and ophthalmopathy. Study-wide points: Ophthalmopathy was separated from stable hyperthyroidism by a 13 V-J model. Progression to ophthalmopathy was predicted a median of 6.5 months early.

With V trimmed by 4 bases and J by 0 bases, 7 bases remained unmatched. Germline values: CDR1 SGHRS, CDR2 YFSETQ. The CDR3 is 17 residues long. Researchers amplified the TCR beta CDR3 regions from RNA transcripts. First-round RT-PCR of the TCR CDR3 relied on the HTBI primer set. TCRdb used MiXCR to reprocess the multiplex PCR reads, holding one entry per CDR3 protein. The table includes about 640,000 distinct CDR3 sequences, roughly 20% detected once. This sample holds PBMCs from 10 ml fresh peripheral blood. This clonotype was seen a handful of times. No antigen is known for it. The receptor's source is a man aged 25 to 40 with Graves' ophthalmopathy. The sequencing sample was made of blood. The genes are TRBV5-1 and TRBJ1-2; 12 nucleotides match TRBD1. The CDR3 nucleotides read TGCGCCAGCAGCCCGTGGGGACAGGGGGCGACTAACTATGGCTACACCTTC. It is translated as CASSPWGQGATNYGYTF.